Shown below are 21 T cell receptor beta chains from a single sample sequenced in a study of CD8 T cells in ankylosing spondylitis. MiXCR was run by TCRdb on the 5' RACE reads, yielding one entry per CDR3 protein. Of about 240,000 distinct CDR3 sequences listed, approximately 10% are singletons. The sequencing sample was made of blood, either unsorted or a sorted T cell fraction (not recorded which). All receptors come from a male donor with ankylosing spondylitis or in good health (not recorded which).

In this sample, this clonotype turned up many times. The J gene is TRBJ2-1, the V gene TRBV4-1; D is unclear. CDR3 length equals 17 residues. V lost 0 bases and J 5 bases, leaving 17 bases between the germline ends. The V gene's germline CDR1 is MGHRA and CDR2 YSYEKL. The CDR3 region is CASSQDDVSSSHNEQFF. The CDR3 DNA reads TGCGCCAGCAGCCAAGATGATGTTAGCTCGAGCCACAATGAGCAGTTCTTC.

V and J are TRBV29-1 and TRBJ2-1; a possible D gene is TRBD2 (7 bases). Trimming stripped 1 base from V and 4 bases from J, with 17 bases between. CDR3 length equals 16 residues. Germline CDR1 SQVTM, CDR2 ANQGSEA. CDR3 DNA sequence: TGCAGCGTTGAAGGTTCGGTAGGGGGGGGTTACAATGAGCAGTTCTTC. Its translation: CSVEGSVGGGYNEQFF.

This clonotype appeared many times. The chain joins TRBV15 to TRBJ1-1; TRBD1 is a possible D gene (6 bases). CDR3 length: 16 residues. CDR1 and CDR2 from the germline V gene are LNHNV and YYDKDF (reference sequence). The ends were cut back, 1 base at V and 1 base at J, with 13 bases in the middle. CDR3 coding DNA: TGTGCCACCAGCAGAGGGTTGAACAGGGAGAACACTGAAGCTTTCTTT. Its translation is CATSRGLNRENTEAFF.

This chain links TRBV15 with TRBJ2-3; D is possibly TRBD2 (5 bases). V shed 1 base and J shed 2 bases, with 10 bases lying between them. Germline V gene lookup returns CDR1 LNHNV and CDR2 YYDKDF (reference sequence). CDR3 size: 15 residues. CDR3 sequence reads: CATSRGTEVTDTQYF. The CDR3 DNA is TGTGCCACCAGCAGAGGCACGGAGGTCACAGATACGCAGTATTTT.

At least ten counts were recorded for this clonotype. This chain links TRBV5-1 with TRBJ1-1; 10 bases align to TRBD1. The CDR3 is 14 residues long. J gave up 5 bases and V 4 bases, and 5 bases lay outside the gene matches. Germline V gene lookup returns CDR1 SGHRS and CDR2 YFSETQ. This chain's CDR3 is CASSPGQGRTEAFF. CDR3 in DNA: TGCGCCAGCAGCCCGGGACAGGGGAGGACTGAAGCTTTCTTT.

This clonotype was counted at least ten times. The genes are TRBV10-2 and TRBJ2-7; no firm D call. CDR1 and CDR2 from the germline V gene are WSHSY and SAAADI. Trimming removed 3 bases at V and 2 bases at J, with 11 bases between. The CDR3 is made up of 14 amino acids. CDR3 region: CASSEGNSPYEQYF. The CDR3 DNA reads TGCGCCAGCAGTGAAGGGAACAGCCCCTACGAGCAGTACTTC.

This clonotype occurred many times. CDR3 bases: TGTGCCAGCAGTTGGGGGGAGGTGTTCTACGAGCAGTACTTC. The encoded protein is CASSWGEVFYEQYF. This chain uses TRBV28 with TRBJ2-7; D may be TRBD2 (6 bases). Germline V gene lookup returns CDR1 MDHEN and CDR2 SYDVKM. The V end lost 4 bases, the J end lost 3 bases, and 13 bases lay between the germline ends. The CDR3 totals 14 residues. The full variable domain, with the rest looked up from reference TRBV28 and TRBJ2-7, is DVKVTQSSRYLVKRTGEKVFLECVQDMDHENMFWYRQDPGLGLRLIYFSYDVKMKEKGDIPEGYSVSREKKERFSLILESASTNQTSMYLCASSWGEVFYEQYFGPGTRLTVT.

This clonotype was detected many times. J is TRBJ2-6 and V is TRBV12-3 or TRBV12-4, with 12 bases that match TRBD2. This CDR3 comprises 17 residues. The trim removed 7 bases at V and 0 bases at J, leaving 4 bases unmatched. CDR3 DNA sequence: TGTGCCAGCACCTTACTAGCGGGAGGCTCTGGGGCCAACGTCCTGACTTTC. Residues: CASTLLAGGSGANVLTF.

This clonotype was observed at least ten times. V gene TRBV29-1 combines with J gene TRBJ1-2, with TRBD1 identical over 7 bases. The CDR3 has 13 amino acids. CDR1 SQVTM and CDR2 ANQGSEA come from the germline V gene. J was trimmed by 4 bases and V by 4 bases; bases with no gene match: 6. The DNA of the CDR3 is TGCAGCGTTGGAGAAGGGGGCGTCTATGGCTACACCTTC. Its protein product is CSVGEGGVYGYTF. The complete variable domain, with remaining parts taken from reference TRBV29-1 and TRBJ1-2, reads SAVISQKPSRDICQRGTSLTIQCQVDSQVTMMFWYRQQPGQSLTLIATANQGSEATYESGFVIDKFPISRPNLTFSTLTVSNMSPEDSSIYLCSVGEGGVYGYTFGSGTRLTVV.

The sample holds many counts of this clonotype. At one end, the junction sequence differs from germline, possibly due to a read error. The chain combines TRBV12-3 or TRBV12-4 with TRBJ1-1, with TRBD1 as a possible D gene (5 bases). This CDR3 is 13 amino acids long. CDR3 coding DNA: TGCGCCAGCAGCTTAGGGGTTAACACTGAAGCTTTCTTT. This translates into CASSLGVNTEAFF.

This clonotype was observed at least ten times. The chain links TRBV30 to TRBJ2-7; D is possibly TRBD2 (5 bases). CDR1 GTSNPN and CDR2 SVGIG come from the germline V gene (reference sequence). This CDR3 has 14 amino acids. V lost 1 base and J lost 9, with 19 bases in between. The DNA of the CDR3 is TGTGCCTGGAGTGAGGTACTAGGGTACACGAGGCAGTACTTC. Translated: CAWSEVLGYTRQYF.

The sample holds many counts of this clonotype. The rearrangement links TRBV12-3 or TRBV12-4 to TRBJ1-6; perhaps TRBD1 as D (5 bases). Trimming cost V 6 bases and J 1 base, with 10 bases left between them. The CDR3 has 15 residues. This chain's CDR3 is CASSVGGSYNSPLHF. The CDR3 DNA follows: TGTGCCAGCAGCGTGGGGGGGTCCTATAATTCACCCCTCCACTTT.

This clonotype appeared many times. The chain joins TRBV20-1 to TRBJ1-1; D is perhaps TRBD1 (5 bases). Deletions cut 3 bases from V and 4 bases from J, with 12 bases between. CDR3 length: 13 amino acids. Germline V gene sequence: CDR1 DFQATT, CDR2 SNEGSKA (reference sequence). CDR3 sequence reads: CSARTQGGTEAFF. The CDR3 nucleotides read TGCAGTGCTAGGACCCAGGGAGGCACTGAAGCTTTCTTT.

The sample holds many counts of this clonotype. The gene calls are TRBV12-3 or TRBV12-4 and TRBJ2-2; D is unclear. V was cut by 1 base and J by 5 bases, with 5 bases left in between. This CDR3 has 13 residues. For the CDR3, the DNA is TGTGCCAGCAGTTTAGACGAGACCGGGGAGCTGTTTTTT. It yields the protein CASSLDETGELFF.

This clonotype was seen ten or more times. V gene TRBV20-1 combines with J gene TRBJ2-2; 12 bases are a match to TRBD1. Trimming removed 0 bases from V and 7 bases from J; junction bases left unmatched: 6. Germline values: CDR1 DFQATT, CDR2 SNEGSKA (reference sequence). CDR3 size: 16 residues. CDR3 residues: CSARDAGTGGRGELFF. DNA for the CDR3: TGCAGTGCTAGAGACGCCGGGACAGGGGGCCGCGGGGAGCTGTTTTTT.

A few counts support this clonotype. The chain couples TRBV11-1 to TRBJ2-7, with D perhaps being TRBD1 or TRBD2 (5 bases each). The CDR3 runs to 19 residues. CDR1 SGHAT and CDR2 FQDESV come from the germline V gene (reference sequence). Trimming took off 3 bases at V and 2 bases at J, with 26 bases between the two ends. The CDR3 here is CASSLRKGTAVLGPYEQYF. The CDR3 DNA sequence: TGTGCCAGCAGCTTGAGAAAGGGGACCGCAGTACTTGGTCCCTACGAGCAGTACTTC.

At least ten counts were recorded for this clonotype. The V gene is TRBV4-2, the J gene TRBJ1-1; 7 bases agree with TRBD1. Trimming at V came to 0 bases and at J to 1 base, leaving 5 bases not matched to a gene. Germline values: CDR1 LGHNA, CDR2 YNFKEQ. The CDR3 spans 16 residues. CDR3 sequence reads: CASSQDPDRTNTEAFF. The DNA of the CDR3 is TGTGCCAGCAGCCAAGATCCGGACAGGACGAACACTGAAGCTTTCTTT.

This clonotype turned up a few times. The CDR3 DNA follows: TGTGCCAGCAGCCTATCTATGAGCAATCAGCCCCAGCATTTT. This sequence encodes CASSLSMSNQPQHF. V usage is TRBV7-9 and J usage is TRBJ1-5; D gene ambiguous. Germline lookup yields CDR1 SEHNR and CDR2 FQNEAQ (reference sequence). This CDR3 spans 14 amino acids. Between the trimmed V and J ends, which lost 5 bases and 1 base, there was a span of 9 bases.

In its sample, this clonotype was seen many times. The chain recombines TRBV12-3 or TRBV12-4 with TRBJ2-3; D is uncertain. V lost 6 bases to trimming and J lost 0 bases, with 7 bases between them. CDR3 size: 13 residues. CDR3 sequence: CASSLQSTDTQYF. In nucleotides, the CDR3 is TGTGCCAGCAGCCTCCAGAGCACAGATACGCAGTATTTT.

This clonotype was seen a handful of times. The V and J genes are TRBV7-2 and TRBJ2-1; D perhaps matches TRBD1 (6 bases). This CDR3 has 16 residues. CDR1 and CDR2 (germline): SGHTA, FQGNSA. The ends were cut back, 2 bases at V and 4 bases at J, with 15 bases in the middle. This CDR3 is CASSLRGGQRYNEQFF. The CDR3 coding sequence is TGTGCCAGCAGCTTACGTGGGGGCCAAAGGTACAATGAGCAGTTCTTC.

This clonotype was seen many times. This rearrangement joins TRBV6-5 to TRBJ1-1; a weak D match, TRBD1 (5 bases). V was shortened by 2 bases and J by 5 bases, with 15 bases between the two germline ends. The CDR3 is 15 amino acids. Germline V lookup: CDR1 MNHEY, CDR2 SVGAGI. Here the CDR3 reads CASSYPQGMRTEAFF. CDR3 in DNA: TGTGCCAGCAGTTACCCGCAGGGAATGAGGACTGAAGCTTTCTTT.